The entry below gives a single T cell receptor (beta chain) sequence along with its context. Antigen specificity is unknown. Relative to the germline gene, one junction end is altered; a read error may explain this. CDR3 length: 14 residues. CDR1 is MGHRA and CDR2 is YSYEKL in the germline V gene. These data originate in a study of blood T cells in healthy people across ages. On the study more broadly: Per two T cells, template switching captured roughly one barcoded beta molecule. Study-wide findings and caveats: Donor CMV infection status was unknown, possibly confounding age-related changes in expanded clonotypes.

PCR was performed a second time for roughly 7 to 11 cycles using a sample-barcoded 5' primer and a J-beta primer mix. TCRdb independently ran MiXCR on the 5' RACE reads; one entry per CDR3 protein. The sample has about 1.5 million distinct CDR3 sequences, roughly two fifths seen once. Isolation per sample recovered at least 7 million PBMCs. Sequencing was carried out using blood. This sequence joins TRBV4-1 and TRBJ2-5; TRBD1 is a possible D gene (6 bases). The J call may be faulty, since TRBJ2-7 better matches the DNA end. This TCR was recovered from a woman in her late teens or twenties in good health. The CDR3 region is CARSQLEGAYEQYF. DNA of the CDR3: TGCGCCCGCAGCCAACTCGAGGGGGCCTACGAGCAGTACTTC.